A selection of T cell receptor beta chains follows, all from one sample in a study of cytomegalovirus exposure and HLA in healthy donors. Profiling relied on immunoSEQ multiplex PCR, and the TCRdb table lists in-frame clones only, not all of them. This table has roughly 230,000 clones, roughly 91% appearing once. The specimen sequenced was PBMCs. These receptors were obtained from a girl aged 2 to 9 in good health and CMV-seronegative. The CDR3 runs from the conserved cysteine through the conserved F or W. The D gene is left open where the match is weak.

D gene: NA; J gene: TRBJ1-1; V gene: TRBV5-1; CDR3 protein: CASSPDGRWDTEAFF; CDR3 DNA: TGCGCCAGCAGCCCGGACGGGAGGTGGGACACTGAAGCTTTCTTT
D gene: NA; J gene: TRBJ1-5; V gene: TRBV27; CDR3 protein: CASSTGLHQPQHF; CDR3 DNA: TGTGCCAGCTCCACAGGGCTCCATCAGCCCCAGCATTTT
D gene: TRBD2; J gene: TRBJ2-7; V gene: TRBV30; CDR3 protein: CAWSVGRTSVSPYEQYF; CDR3 DNA: TGTGCCTGGAGTGTCGGTCGGACTAGCGTAAGCCCCTACGAGCAGTACTTC
D gene: NA; J gene: TRBJ1-1; V gene: TRBV9; CDR3 protein: CASSTSMNTEAFF; CDR3 DNA: TGTGCCAGCAGCACCTCTATGAACACTGAAGCTTTCTTT
D gene: TRBD2; J gene: TRBJ2-1; V gene: TRBV10-1; CDR3 protein: CASSGTSGANEQFF; CDR3 DNA: TGCGCCAGCAGCGGGACTAGCGGGGCTAATGAGCAGTTCTTC
D gene: NA; J gene: TRBJ2-2; V gene: TRBV7-9; CDR3 protein: CASSAGLHYTGELFF; CDR3 DNA: TGTGCCAGCAGCGCGGGGCTACATTACACCGGGGAGCTGTTTTTT
D gene: TRBD1; J gene: TRBJ2-7; V gene: TRBV5-1; CDR3 protein: CASSLDGQGASYEQYF; CDR3 DNA: TGCGCCAGCAGCTTGGACGGACAGGGGGCTTCCTACGAGCAGTACTTC
D gene: TRBD2; J gene: TRBJ2-5; V gene: TRBV5-6; CDR3 protein: CASSAAFGSGETQYF; CDR3 DNA: TGTGCCAGCAGCGCCGCCTTTGGTAGCGGGGAGACCCAGTACTTC
D gene: TRBD2; J gene: TRBJ2-7; V gene: TRBV4-1; CDR3 protein: CASSQEPSGGAFEQYF; CDR3 DNA: TGCGCCAGCAGCCAAGAACCCAGCGGGGGGGCTTTCGAGCAGTACTTC
D gene: NA; J gene: TRBJ1-1; V gene: TRBV5-1; CDR3 protein: CASSLGLIMSGGTEAFF; CDR3 DNA: TGCGCCAGCAGCCTCGGACTCATAATGTCGGGGGGCACTGAAGCTTTCTTT
D gene: NA; J gene: TRBJ2-5; V gene: TRBV5-1; CDR3 protein: CASSLVAEETQYF; CDR3 DNA: TGCGCCAGCAGCTTGGTAGCAGAAGAGACCCAGTACTTC
D gene: TRBD2; J gene: TRBJ2-7; V gene: TRBV6-5; CDR3 protein: CASSLAASGLYEQYF; CDR3 DNA: TGTGCCAGCTCCCTGGCGGCTAGCGGGCTGTACGAGCAGTACTTC
D gene: NA; J gene: TRBJ1-1; V gene: TRBV5-4; CDR3 protein: CASSRGGGTEAFF; CDR3 DNA: TGTGCCAGCAGCCGGGGGGGCGGCACTGAAGCTTTCTTT
D gene: TRBD1; J gene: TRBJ2-7; V gene: TRBV27; CDR3 protein: CARSRDREDEQYF; CDR3 DNA: TGTGCCAGATCTAGGGACAGGGAAGACGAGCAGTACTTC
D gene: TRBD1; J gene: TRBJ1-5; V gene: TRBV15; CDR3 protein: CATSGWDSRNQPQHF; CDR3 DNA: TGTGCCACCAGCGGGTGGGACAGTAGAAATCAGCCCCAGCATTTT
D gene: NA; J gene: TRBJ1-2; V gene: TRBV25-1; CDR3 protein: CASSGSGNYGYTF; CDR3 DNA: TGTGCCAGCAGTGGTTCGGGGAACTATGGCTATACCTTC
D gene: NA; J gene: TRBJ1-5; V gene: TRBV30; CDR3 protein: CAWSSEDQPQHF; CDR3 DNA: TGTGCCTGGAGTTCTGAGGATCAGCCCCAGCATTTT
D gene: TRBD1; J gene: TRBJ1-6; V gene: TRBV6-1; CDR3 protein: CASSGAGAGGSSYNSPLHF; CDR3 DNA: TGTGCCAGCAGTGGAGCGGGGGCAGGGGGCAGTTCCTATAATTCACCCCTCCACTTT
D gene: NA; J gene: TRBJ1-6; V gene: TRBV19; CDR3 protein: CASSDEGQYNSPLHF; CDR3 DNA: TGTGCCAGTAGTGACGAGGGACAATATAATTCACCCCTCCACTTT
D gene: NA; J gene: TRBJ1-1; V gene: TRBV30; CDR3 protein: CAWSSMTGVNTEAFF; CDR3 DNA: TGTGCCTGGAGTTCCATGACCGGGGTGAACACTGAAGCTTTCTTT